This T cell receptor beta chain was documented in a study of cytomegalovirus exposure and HLA in healthy donors (dated 2017 in TCRdb). Notes on the research overall: An earlier analysis of 587 of the donors reported approximately 300 Gb of sequence data and roughly 120 million unique TCR beta sequences obtained from 150 million to 200 million T cells. Among some 410 genotyped donors of the cohort, an average of roughly 240,000 unique TCR beta nucleotide sequences were sequenced per donor, roughly 20% of them non-productive. The aim of the study was to test whether cataloging public T cell receptors could identify signatures of past pathogen exposure. Using immunosequencing, the study profiled T cell repertoires from fewer than 850 subjects and related those repertoires to cytomegalovirus serostatus. Besides the first cohort of approximately 670 subjects, a separate validation cohort made up of around 120 different subjects was used. Donor age, sex, ethnicity and CMV serostatus were collected together with the repertoire data. The genetic ancestry cluster associated with self-reported Caucasian donors included 70% to 85% of the 350 to 500 genotyped donors. About five DR-DQ haplotypes were treated as single units for association and clustering because of strong linkage in the cohort. Every repertoire in the discovery cohort had been generated on one and the same sequencing platform. Rather than using new phenotypic data, the later analysis identified candidate immune exposures from TCR beta sequences and from how often those sequences occurred across donors. In a later analysis, previously published TCR beta repertoires from some 640 donors were re-analyzed and high-resolution HLA genotyping was added so that TCR occurrence patterns could be studied. The number of donors typed differed by locus, with about 629-640 for A, B, C, DRB1 and DQB1, around 560 for DQA1, over 600 for DPA1, and 472 for DPB1. High-throughput TCR immunosequencing, statistical association of individual TCRs with disease status, and machine learning were combined to predict cytomegalovirus infection status. HLA typing included class I and class II loci at four-digit resolution. In a later genetic analysis, genome-wide SNP genotypes for about three fifths of the 666 donors were used, and that subset was treated as a discovery cohort. An earlier analysis of some 500 of the donors used high-throughput TCR beta sequencing to judge whether each TCR beta V gene segment behaved as functional or pseudogenic. About 280 gigabases of sequencing data and approximately 92 million unique TCR sequences made up an early release that covered nearly 650 HLA-typed donors. The paper as a whole reports these results and caveats: Because HLA typing was unavailable for some donors at each locus, only the typed subset was used in association tests. Roughly uniform sequencing depth across donors was assumed in presence/absence analyses, although this assumption may not hold. The authors suggested that the approach could potentially be generalized to other disease states and immunological phenotypes. An earlier analysis of approximately 590 of the donors showed that most TCR beta V segments appeared in productive rearrangements either about 90% or about 30% of the time, which broadly matched IMGT annotations. A later analysis found that most CMV-associated TCR beta chains appeared HLA-restricted, with HLA associations seemingly driven largely by CMV exposure. Compared with the approximately 710-donor mean, donors in an Asian-associated ancestry cluster had fewer N-insertions in productive TCRs, according to a later genetic analysis. A further reported finding was that TCR beta sequences accurately predicted the HLA-A and HLA-B alleles for most subjects in the first cohort. Correlated functional status among segregating V segments might be attributable to linkage disequilibrium, but an unknown experimental factor could not be ruled out. At a false discovery rate of 0.05, a later analysis linked under 20,000 TCR beta sequences to specific HLA alleles. A later analysis reported that several top co-occurrence clusters appeared linked to parvovirus B19, influenza, CMV and Epstein-Barr virus. In the study, some 180 TCR beta chains were listed as associated with cytomegalovirus. A later genetic analysis associated a missense DCLRE1C variant with V-gene and J-gene trimming of TCR beta chains, and an independent cohort replicated the association. While some public TCRs were present in many individuals, most TCR sequences turned up only very rarely across donors. In a later analysis, the rate of TCR association differed among HLA loci, with DRB1 alleles having the most associated TCRs and HLA-C alleles having the fewest. A cluster of highly shared sequence variants was judged likely to be a technical artifact of the sequencing pipeline. When HLA alleles, especially DR and DQ, strongly co-occurred, attributing TCR associations to individual alleles was difficult. Some IMGT-functional V segments, including TRBV6-2 and TRBV6-3, could not be distinguished by the 87-base-pair reads and were therefore excluded. Because counts were too low, 15 to 20 rarely observed V segments, including chromosome 9 orphons, were excluded from the earlier analysis of fewer than 650 of the donors. Compared with equally common non-associated chains, HLA-associated TCR beta chains in a later analysis were more clonally expanded and had lower generation probabilities. The only immune exposure information available for the cohort was CMV serostatus. The classifier was reported to diagnose cytomegalovirus status with high specificity and sensitivity in both the original cohort and the validation cohort. In vitro tests confirmed that a few of the cytomegalovirus-associated TCR beta chains recognize cytomegalovirus antigens. Only TCR beta chains were sequenced in this cohort, and the absence of alpha or paired-chain data limited detectable features.

This clone was observed a handful of times. Its antigen remains unidentified. The input lacks base qualities; no much larger clone sits a single base away. The cohort comprised around 690 healthy bone marrow donors. At the time of sampling, all cohort members were nominally healthy, though unrecorded immune exposures were likely present. The donor tested CMV seropositive and was one of the 289 seropositive cohort members. A peripheral blood sample was collected from each donor, and TCR beta sequencing was performed on peripheral blood mononuclear cells. The Qiagen DNeasy Blood Extraction Kit was used to extract genomic DNA from the blood cell samples. The library was produced with the immunoSEQ multiplex PCR assay. For the multiplex PCR, a mixture combining 60 forward primers for TCR Vbeta segments and 13 reverse primers for TCR Jbeta segments was used. The CDR3 region of rearranged TCR beta genes was amplified from genomic DNA by a multiplex PCR assay. The Illumina HiSeq System was used to sequence the amplified TCR beta libraries as 87-base-pair reads. Per the authors' processing: A later analysis counted 75 million to 100 million unique TCR beta chains across the 640 or so repertoires, and 9.5 million to 11 million of these chains were shared by at least two donors. A nearest-neighbor algorithm error-corrected the raw reads and collapsed the reads into unique sequences, merging closely related sequences to remove PCR and sequencing errors. Alignment of CDR3 sequences to IMGT reference sequences was used to assign V, D and J gene segments. For a sequence to be retained, a match of at least six nucleotides was required to both a V gene segment and a J gene segment. A rearrangement counted as productive if the CDR3 had no stop codons and remained in frame with V and J, and every other rearrangement counted as non-productive. CDR3 was defined by IMGT convention, running from the second conserved V-encoded cysteine to the conserved J-encoded phenylalanine. Sequences without an unambiguous match to a single V gene segment were excluded from the earlier analysis of about 600 of the donors. An earlier analysis of a few hundred of the donors called V segments functional above 56.7% productive rearrangements and segregating when the between-donor standard deviation exceeded 5%. A statistical classification framework was built for diagnosing cytomegalovirus status from the catalog of TCR beta chain sequences. A later analysis assigned V and J genes by comparing TCR nucleotide sequences with IMGT/GENE-DB human TR gene sequences. Using the TCRdist pipeline, a later analysis assigned CDR3 sequences along with most-parsimonious VDJ recombination scenarios. A later analysis defined each TCR beta chain by its CDR3 amino acid sequence plus V-gene family, and excluded reads lacking a unique V-gene family. A later analysis removed 600 or so highly shared, low-generation-probability nucleotide sequences to deal with suspected cross-contamination and a sequencing artifact. In a later analysis, a clonal expansion index for each public chain was calculated from normalized within-repertoire ranks of inferred template counts. In a later analysis, generation probabilities were computed using a VDJ recombination model fitted to out-of-frame rearrangements, and the results were checked against IGoR. In a later analysis, hypergeometric tests were used to score TCR-TCR, TCR-HLA and TCR-CMV co-occurrence, with a repertoire-size bias correction applied to TCR pairs. A later analysis estimated false discovery rates by permuting HLA or CMV assignments 20 times. In a later analysis, co-occurring TCRs were grouped with DBSCAN, and TCRdist sequence similarity was added when clustering was performed within HLA-allele-positive subsets. Repertoires with fewer than 30,000 or more than 120,000 public chains, plus five repertoires with anomalous nucleotide sharing, were excluded from co-occurrence clustering. As stored in TCRdb, this immuneACCESS dataset retains in-frame rearrangements with V and J assigned. A fraction of the clones does not appear; measured against another copy, unresolved V genes explain less than half of the discrepancy, and the remainder lacks a known reason. Clone size and V and J calls were adopted from that table, with D and trimming inferred from the DNA. A total of 110,000 or so clones appear in this sample, 67% of them only once. Clones ranked in the top ten supply about 8% of the sample.

Counted from cysteine to phenylalanine, this CDR3 has 15 amino acids. Only the CDR3 region is kept as DNA, spanning 45 bases read in frame from base 1. The germline V gene gives CDR1 as SGHRS and CDR2 as YFSETQ. V gives up 4 bases and J gives up 0 bases, and the segment between their germline ends measures 10 bases. Sample: PBMCs. This sequence was found in a man younger than 35 in good health and CMV-seropositive. The sequence joins TRBV5-1 to TRBJ2-2, with TRBD1 perhaps the D gene, on 5 matching bases. The CDR3 here reads CASSEQASNTGELFF. The DNA reads TGCGCCAGCAGCGAACAGGCCTCGAACACCGGGGAGCTGTTTTTT. Supplemented by the reference TRBV5-1 and TRBJ2-2 proteins around the CDR3, the complete variable domain is KAGVTQTPRYLIKTRGQQVTLSCSPISGHRSVSWYQQTPGQGLQFLFEYFSETQRNKGNFPGRFSGRQFSNSRSEMNVSTLELGDSALYLCASSEQASNTGELFFGEGSRLTVL.